The table lists the clone carrying this T cell receptor (beta chain) with many counts. Its antigen remains unidentified. In the original analysis: It was from CDR3 differences across clinicopathological groups that a distant-metastasis classifier for papillary thyroid cancer was built. TCRdb re-called clones from the PCR reads using MiXCR. TCRdb's processing, not the authors', yielded these V and J calls. The repertoire holds approximately 58,000 clones, 20% to 25% seen once, with more than 3.5% in the top ten. The record originates from a study of metastatic and nonmetastatic thyroid tumors. Study findings and constraints: Versus benign nodules, malignant thyroid tumors reportedly had significantly higher TCR beta diversity, in blood and tumor.

The CDR3 loop spans 13 amino acids. Trimming left V 4 bases short and J 2 bases short, with 12 bases between. Germline V gene sequence: CDR1 SQVTM, CDR2 ANQGSEA. All patients reached thyroid surgery having received no treatment beforehand. The genes are TRBV29-1 and TRBJ2-7, with unresolved D. This receptor was obtained from a female donor with papillary thyroid cancer or a benign thyroid nodule (not recorded which). Some clones in this sample may be carry-over from other donors' samples. Sequencing was carried out using blood. The CDR3 DNA reads as TGCAGCGTTGCCCATCGTCTGACCTACGAGCAGTACTTC. Protein: CSVAHRLTYEQYF.